These 16 T cell receptor beta chains were sequenced from one sample in a study of shared clonotypes between healthy human individuals. Assay used: immunoSEQ multiplex PCR; TCRdb lists only in-frame clones, some missing. Altogether around 510,000 clones are present, 90% to 97% being singletons, with the ten largest covering 0.05% to 0.07%. The sequenced sample was naive CD4+ T cells sorted from blood. As for subset: CD45RA+ positively selected. The receptors shown here come from a woman aged 25 to 39 in good health.

In DNA, the CDR3 is TGCGCCAGCAGCCTGGGACTAGCGGACTACGAGCAGTACTTC. Amino acid sequence: CASSLGLADYEQYF. The chain combines TRBV5-1 with TRBJ2-7, with TRBD2 matching over 11 bases. In germline, CDR1 is SGHRS, CDR2 YFSETQ. The CDR3 covers 14 residues. Trimming cost V 4 bases and J 3 bases; bases outside gene matches: 3.

V gene TRBV6-1 combines with J gene TRBJ2-7, with TRBD1 matching 7 bases. V gave up 4 bases and J gave up 7 bases; unmatched junction bases: 10. Germline V gene sequence: CDR1 MNHNS, CDR2 SASEGT. The CDR3 covers 14 residues. CDR3 nucleotides: TGTGCCAGCAGTGCGTTACAGGGGCAGGGAGAGCAGTACTTC. This codes for CASSALQGQGEQYF.

V usage is TRBV6-5 and J usage is TRBJ2-7; 10 positions match TRBD2. This CDR3 comprises 15 residues. Germline V gene data show CDR1 as MNHEY and CDR2 as SVGAGI. V gave up 0 bases and J gave up 6 bases; unmatched junction bases: 5. The CDR3 coding sequence is TGTGCCAGCAGTTACTCCGGGACTAGCGTGGTCGAGCAGTACTTC. Amino acid sequence: CASSYSGTSVVEQYF.

The chain's CDR3 is CATSRAGGPHEQYF. CDR3 in DNA: TGTGCCACCAGCAGAGCGGGAGGGCCCCACGAGCAGTACTTC. The J gene is TRBJ2-7, the V gene TRBV15; 8 bases match TRBD2. CDR3 size: 14 residues. J was trimmed by 5 bases and V by 1 base; bases with no gene match: 4. The V gene's germline CDR1 is LNHNV and CDR2 YYDKDF (reference sequence).

The rearrangement uses TRBV4-1 and TRBJ1-1; the D gene is possibly TRBD1 (5 bases). Per the germline V gene, CDR1 is MGHRA and CDR2 is YSYEKL. The ends were cut back, 0 bases at V and 5 bases at J, with 13 bases in the middle. The CDR3 contains 15 residues. The CDR3 coding sequence is TGCGCCAGCAGCCAAGATAGGGGCTTCCGAACTGAAGCTTTCTTT. This encodes CASSQDRGFRTEAFF.

V gene TRBV5-4 combines with J gene TRBJ2-3; 9 nucleotides line up with TRBD1. J gave up 3 bases and V 4 bases, and 9 bases lay outside the gene matches. This CDR3 contains 16 residues. CDR1 is SGHNT, CDR2 YYREEE, per germline (reference sequence). CDR3 in amino acids: CASSLVPGQGTDTQYF. In DNA, the CDR3 is TGTGCCAGCAGCCTCGTCCCGGGACAGGGAACAGATACGCAGTATTTT.

The chain recombines TRBV5-1 with TRBJ2-5; 9 positions match TRBD1. From germline, CDR1 is SGHRS and CDR2 YFSETQ. There are 15 residues in the CDR3. Trimming took 2 bases from V and 5 from J; bases not matched to a gene: 7. The CDR3 sequence is CASSFYRGRDETQYF. For the CDR3, the DNA is TGCGCCAGCAGCTTTTACAGGGGGCGCGATGAGACCCAGTACTTC. The entire variable domain, with the rest obtained from reference TRBV5-1 and TRBJ2-5, is as follows: KAGVTQTPRYLIKTRGQQVTLSCSPISGHRSVSWYQQTPGQGLQFLFEYFSETQRNKGNFPGRFSGRQFSNSRSEMNVSTLELGDSALYLCASSFYRGRDETQYFGPGTRLLVL.

This clone is a singleton in its sample. The genes are TRBV4-1 and TRBJ1-5; weak D call: TRBD1 (5 bases). The CDR3 has 13 residues. Germline V lookup: CDR1 MGHRA, CDR2 YSYEKL. V lost 6 bases and J 8 bases, leaving 14 bases between the germline ends. The CDR3 here is CASSRIGVEPQHF. DNA for the CDR3: TGCGCCAGCAGTAGAATAGGGGTCGAGCCCCAGCATTTT.

The rearrangement joins TRBV19 to TRBJ2-7; D not certain. The V gene's germline CDR1 is LNHDA and CDR2 SQIVND (reference sequence). V lost 4 bases to trimming and J lost 2 bases, with 15 bases between them. The CDR3 loop spans 15 amino acids. The CDR3 DNA follows: TGTGCCAGTAGTAGTGAATCGGGCCCCCCCTACGAGCAGTACTTC. Translated, it gives CASSSESGPPYEQYF.

This clone was picked up one time. The rearrangement uses TRBV4-1 and TRBJ2-1; TRBD2 matches at 10 bases. The CDR3 has 18 residues. Germline V gene data show CDR1 as MGHRA and CDR2 as YSYEKL. V gave up 2 bases and J gave up 3 bases; unmatched junction bases: 10. CDR3 region: CASSQSSGRAGGYNEQFF. As DNA, the CDR3 is TGCGCCAGCAGCCAATCAAGCGGGAGGGCCGGCGGCTACAATGAGCAGTTCTTC.

The chain uses TRBV28 and TRBJ1-1; 10 positions match TRBD1. V lost 4 bases to trimming and J lost 4 bases; unmatched junction nucleotides: 3. The V gene's germline CDR1 is MDHEN and CDR2 SYDVKM. The CDR3 loop spans 14 amino acids. The CDR3 DNA reads TGTGCCAGCAGTTCGACAGGGGGCGGCACTGAAGCTTTCTTT. Translation gives CASSSTGGGTEAFF.

V is TRBV11-2 and J is TRBJ2-7, with TRBD2 as a possible D gene (6 bases). Trimming removed 1 base at V and 1 base at J, with 14 bases between. The CDR3 runs 16 residues. Germline CDR1 and CDR2: SGHAT and FQNNGV. CDR3 sequence reads: CASSLGRGRGSYEQYF. The CDR3 nucleotides read TGTGCCAGCAGCTTAGGAAGGGGCCGGGGGTCCTACGAGCAGTACTTC.

CDR3 nucleotides: TGTGCCAGCAGTCCTGGGACAGGAGAAAATACTGAAGCTTTCTTT. Protein: CASSPGTGENTEAFF. The V gene is TRBV6-6, the J gene TRBJ1-1; 8 nucleotides match TRBD1. CDR1 and CDR2 from the germline V gene are MNHNY and SVGAGI (reference sequence). The V gene end was trimmed by 5 bases and the J gene end by 5 bases; junction bases not matched to a gene: 10. The length of the CDR3 is 15 residues.

This chain links TRBV6-5 with TRBJ2-7; D may correspond to TRBD1 or TRBD2 (5 bases each). The CDR3 length is 13 residues. CDR1 MNHEY and CDR2 SVGAGI come from the germline V gene. V lost 5 bases and J lost 7, with 15 bases in between. CDR3 nucleotide sequence: TGTGCCAGCAGTGCCCGGGACGGATGGGAGCAGTACTTC. Its protein product is CASSARDGWEQYF.

The J gene is TRBJ1-5, the V gene TRBV7-2; 9 bases map to TRBD1. The CDR3 contains 15 residues. V was clipped by 1 base and J by 4 bases; unmatched bases: 2. The germline CDR1 and CDR2 sequences are SGHTA and FQGNSA. The CDR3 here is CASSLVTGGNQPQHF. The CDR3 DNA follows: TGTGCCAGCAGCTTAGTGACAGGGGGTAATCAGCCCCAGCATTTT.

The V and J genes are TRBV30 and TRBJ1-4; the match to TRBD1 covers 9 bases. The ends lost 8 bases at V and 11 bases at J; junction bases unmatched: 12. The germline CDR1 and CDR2 sequences are GTSNPN and SVGIG (reference sequence). CDR3 length: 13 amino acids. The CDR3 here is CAASGTGIGKLFF. CDR3 DNA sequence: TGTGCCGCATCCGGGACAGGGATTGGGAAACTGTTTTTT.